This T cell receptor beta chain was sequenced during a study of T-cell reconstitution after alpha-beta-depleted transplantation in children. Unique molecular identifiers were incorporated when the TCRbeta library was constructed. TCRdb analysed the PCR reads with MiXCR anew, one entry per CDR3 protein. Seen here are around 400,000 distinct CDR3 sequences, roughly 20% observed once, and the top ten hold approximately 3.9%. Deletions cut 4 bases from V and 0 bases from J, with 16 bases between. Germline V CDR1 and CDR2: MNHEY, SVGAGI. This CDR3 has 17 residues. This clonotype was recorded at least ten times.

The TCR was taken from a human donor who donated a stem cell graft to a child with acute myeloid leukemia. The sequencing here drew on PBMCs from the stem cell graft donor, taken from the stem cell graft. This chain uses TRBV6-5 with TRBJ2-4, with D possibly matching TRBD2 (5 bases). The CDR3 DNA is TGTGCCAGCAGTTCTCGATCCCGGGAAGGAGCCAAAAACATTCAGTACTTC. It specifies CASSSRSREGAKNIQYF.